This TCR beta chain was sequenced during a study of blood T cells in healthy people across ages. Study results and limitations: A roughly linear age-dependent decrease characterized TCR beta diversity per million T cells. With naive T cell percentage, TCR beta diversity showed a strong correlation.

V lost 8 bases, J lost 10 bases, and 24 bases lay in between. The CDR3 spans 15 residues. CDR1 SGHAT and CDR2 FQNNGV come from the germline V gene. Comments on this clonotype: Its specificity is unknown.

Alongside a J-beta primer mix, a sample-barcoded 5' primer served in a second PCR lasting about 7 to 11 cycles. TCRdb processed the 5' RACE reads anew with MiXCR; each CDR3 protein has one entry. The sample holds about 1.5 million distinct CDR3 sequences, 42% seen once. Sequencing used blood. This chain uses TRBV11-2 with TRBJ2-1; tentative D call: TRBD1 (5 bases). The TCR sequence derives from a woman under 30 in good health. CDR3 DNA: TGTGCCAGCGGTAGTACAGGAGTAAGATCCTACGAGCAGTTCTTC. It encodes CASGSTGVRSYEQFF.